The source of this TCR beta chain is a study of human T cells and chemical hapten exposure. This clonotype was detected a few times. Its target is not known. Germline CDR1 is SQVTM and CDR2 is ANQGSEA. The CDR3 runs to 12 residues. Trimming cost V 5 bases and J 1 base, with 8 bases left between them. Study findings and constraints: Patch test score rose with PT1 expanded TCR count, significant at thresholds 8, 16 and 32, not 4.

One entry per CDR3 protein, called by TCRdb with MiXCR from the RACE reads. The data hold almost 40,000 distinct CDR3 sequences, with 7.5% to 8% observed a single time. Time point indicated: pre-sensitization, week 0. As to treatment: therapeutic diphenylcyclopropenone sensitization with weekly scalp DPC. This chain uses TRBV29-1 with TRBJ1-1; D gene unclear. Material: whole blood, obtained in connection with sensitization to the hapten diphenylcyclopropenone (DPC). This TCR was recovered from a woman aged 45-60 years with alopecia areata. Some clones in this sample may be carry-over from other donors' samples. CDR3 coding DNA: TGCAGCGTTTCTTCAGGGAACACTGAAGCTTTCTTT. Protein product: CSVSSGNTEAFF.